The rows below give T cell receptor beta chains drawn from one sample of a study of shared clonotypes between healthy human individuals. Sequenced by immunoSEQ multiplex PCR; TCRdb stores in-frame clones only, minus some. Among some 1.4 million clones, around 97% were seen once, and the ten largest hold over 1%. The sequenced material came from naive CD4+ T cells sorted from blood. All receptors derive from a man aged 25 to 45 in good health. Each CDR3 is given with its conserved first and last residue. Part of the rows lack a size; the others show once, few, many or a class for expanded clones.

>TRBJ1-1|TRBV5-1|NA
CASSLIFGPRGNTEAFF
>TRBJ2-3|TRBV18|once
CASSPTSTDTQYF
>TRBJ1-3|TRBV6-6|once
CASTQTRTGNTIYF
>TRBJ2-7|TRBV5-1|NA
CASSYDPAGTSYEQYF
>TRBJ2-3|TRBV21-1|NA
CASSKAIWGDLYTQYF
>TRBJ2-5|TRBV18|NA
CASSPQWGDQETQYF
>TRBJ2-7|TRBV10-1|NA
CASSELGQGLNEQYF
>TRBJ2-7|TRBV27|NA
CASSRGGQGFDEQYF
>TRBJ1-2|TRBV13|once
CASSLVGLRGYTF
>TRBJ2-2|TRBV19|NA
CASRYQAPGGELFF
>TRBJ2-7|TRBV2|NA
CASSPRTGAGEQYF
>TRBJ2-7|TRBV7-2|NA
CASSSPSPSGSMEQYF
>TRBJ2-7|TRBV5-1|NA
CASSRTSLSYEQYF
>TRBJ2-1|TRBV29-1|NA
CSVARGPGLNEQFF
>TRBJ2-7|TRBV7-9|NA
CASSGDTSGRPYEQYF
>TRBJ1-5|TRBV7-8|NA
CASCLGGDQPQHF
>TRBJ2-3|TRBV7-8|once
CASSFGLAGGQGTQYF
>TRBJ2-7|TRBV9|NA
CASSVDIRGEQYF
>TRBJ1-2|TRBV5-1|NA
CASSLGSTGGYTF
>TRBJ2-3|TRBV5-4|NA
CASSQTSGADTQYF
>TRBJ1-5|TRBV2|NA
CASSDGRDNQPQHF
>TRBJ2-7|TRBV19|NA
CASTYAYEQYF
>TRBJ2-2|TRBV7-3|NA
CASSLVGGTGELFF
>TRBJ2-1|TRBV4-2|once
CASSQDRGDYNEQFF
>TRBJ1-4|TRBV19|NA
CASSIRAVNEKLFF
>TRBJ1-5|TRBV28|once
CASSLGFARQPQHF
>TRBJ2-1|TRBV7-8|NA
CASSLALASNEQFF
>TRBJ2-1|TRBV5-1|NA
CASSQGSAYNEQFF
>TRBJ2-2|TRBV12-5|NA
CASGPGQGRGGGLFF
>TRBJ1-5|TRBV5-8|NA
CASSIRDSYQPQHF
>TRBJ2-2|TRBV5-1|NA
CASSLLRTGLDTGELFF
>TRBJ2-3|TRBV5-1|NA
CASSLGGGTTDTQYF
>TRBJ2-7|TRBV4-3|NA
CASSKGLAGSYEQYF
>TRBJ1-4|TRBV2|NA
CASSEDTTNEKLFF
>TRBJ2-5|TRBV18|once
CASSTAGTIRLETQYF
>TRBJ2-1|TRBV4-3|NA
CASSVRLLIGGEQFF
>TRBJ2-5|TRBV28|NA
CASSFVDTSETQYF
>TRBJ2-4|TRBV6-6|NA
CASRIDLAKNIQYF
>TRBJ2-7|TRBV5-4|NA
CASSLATGLATYEQYF
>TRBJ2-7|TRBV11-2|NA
CASSRTGYEQYF
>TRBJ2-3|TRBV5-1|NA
CASSQSTDTQYF
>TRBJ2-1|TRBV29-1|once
CSAARGMNEQFF
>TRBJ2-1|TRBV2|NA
CASSDRLAGTNEQFF
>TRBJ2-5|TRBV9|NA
CASSVGLAGVEETQYF
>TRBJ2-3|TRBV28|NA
CASSLRPTERVSTQYF
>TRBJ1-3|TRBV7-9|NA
CASSRHRQGSGNTIYF
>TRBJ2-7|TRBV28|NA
CASSPQGSTVYEQYF
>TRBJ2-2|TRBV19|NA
CASTPSPSPRKNTGELFF
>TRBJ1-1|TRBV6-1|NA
CASSETTRTGSEAFF
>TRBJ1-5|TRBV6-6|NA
CASSATLQGYQPQHF
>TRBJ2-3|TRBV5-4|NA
CASSPKNTHSTDTQYF
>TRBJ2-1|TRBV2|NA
CASRRGVGLTYNEQFF
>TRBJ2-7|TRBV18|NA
CASSLSGTPYEQYF
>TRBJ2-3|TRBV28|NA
CASSLGLVTDTQYF